This passage covers 5 T cell receptor beta chains from one sample sequenced in a study of graft-versus-host responses after intestinal transplantation. Antigen specificity for these receptors is unknown. Assay used: immunoSEQ multiplex PCR; TCRdb lists only in-frame clones, some missing. Of about 120,000 clones in the sample, roughly nine tenths were seen once. Sequences were derived from unstimulated CD4+ T cells sorted from spleen or lymph node cells, sampled before intestinal transplant. The receptors come from a human donor who received an intestinal transplant.

The genes are TRBV29-1 and TRBJ2-1, with TRBD2 matching 8 bases. CDR1 SQVTM and CDR2 ANQGSEA come from the germline V gene. This CDR3 is built from 16 residues. V was pared by 5 bases and J by 5 bases, with 14 bases of the junction left unmatched. The CDR3 nucleotides read TGCAGCGTTACCCGGTGGCGGGAGGAACGGAACAATGAGCAGTTCTTC. Residues: CSVTRWREERNNEQFF.

The chain uses TRBV5-1 and TRBJ2-5, with a possible D match to TRBD1 (6 bases). Between the trimmed V and J ends, which lost 2 bases and 5 bases, there was a span of 16 bases. This CDR3 contains 15 residues. Germline CDR1 is SGHRS and CDR2 is YFSETQ. The chain's CDR3 is CASSFGQKAGETQYF. The CDR3 DNA sequence: TGCGCCAGCAGCTTCGGACAGAAGGCGGGCGAGACCCAGTACTTC.

The rearrangement joins TRBV28 to TRBJ2-7; 7 nucleotides agree with TRBD2. Germline CDR1 and CDR2: MDHEN and SYDVKM. The length of the CDR3 is 15 residues. V gave up 2 bases and J gave up 3 bases; unmatched junction bases: 7. The CDR3 DNA reads TGTGCCAGCAGTTTAAAACCTAGCGGCTTCTACGAGCAGTACTTC. It yields the protein CASSLKPSGFYEQYF.

The CDR3 DNA is TGTGCCAGCAGCCTCAGTCGGCAGACAGGCCATGGCTACACCTTC. This sequence encodes CASSLSRQTGHGYTF. The V and J genes are TRBV5-4 and TRBJ1-2, with a tentative D call TRBD1 (6 bases). V shed 4 bases and J shed 6 bases, with 19 bases lying between them. Germline-derived CDR1 and CDR2 are SGHNT and YYREEE (reference sequence). The CDR3 runs to 15 residues.

This rearrangement joins TRBV30 to TRBJ1-3, with D tentatively TRBD1 (5 bases). Germline values: CDR1 GTSNPN, CDR2 SVGIG (reference sequence). CDR3 length: 15 residues. The V end lost 0 bases, the J end lost 0 bases, and 9 bases lay between the germline ends. The CDR3 DNA reads TGTGCCTGGAGTGTACACAGGAGCTCTGGAAACACCATATATTTT. This sequence encodes CAWSVHRSSGNTIYF.